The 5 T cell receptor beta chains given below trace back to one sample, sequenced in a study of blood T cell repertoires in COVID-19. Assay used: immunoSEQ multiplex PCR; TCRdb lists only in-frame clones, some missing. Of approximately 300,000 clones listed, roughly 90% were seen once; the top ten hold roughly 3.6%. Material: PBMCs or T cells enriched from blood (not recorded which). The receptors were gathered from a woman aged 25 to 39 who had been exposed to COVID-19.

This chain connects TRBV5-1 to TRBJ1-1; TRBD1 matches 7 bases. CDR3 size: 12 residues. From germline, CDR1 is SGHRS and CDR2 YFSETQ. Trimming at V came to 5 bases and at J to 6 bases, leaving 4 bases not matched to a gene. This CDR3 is CASRNRGPEAFF. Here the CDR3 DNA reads TGCGCCAGCAGAAACAGGGGCCCTGAAGCTTTCTTT.

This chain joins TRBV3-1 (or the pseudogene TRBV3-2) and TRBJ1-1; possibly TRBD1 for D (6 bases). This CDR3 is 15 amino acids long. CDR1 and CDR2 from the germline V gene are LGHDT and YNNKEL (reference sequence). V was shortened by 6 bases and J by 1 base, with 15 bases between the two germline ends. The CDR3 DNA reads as TGTGCCAGCAGTAGGGAACTACAGGGGAACACTGAAGCTTTCTTT. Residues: CASSRELQGNTEAFF.

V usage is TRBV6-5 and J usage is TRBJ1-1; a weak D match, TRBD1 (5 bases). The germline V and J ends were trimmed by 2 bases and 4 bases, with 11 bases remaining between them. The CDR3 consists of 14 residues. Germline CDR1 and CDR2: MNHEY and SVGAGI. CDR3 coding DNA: TGTGCCAGCAGTTACATGGGGGGGAGCACTGAAGCTTTCTTT. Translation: CASSYMGGSTEAFF.

CDR3 residues: CASSVPGGGLYGYTF. The CDR3 nucleotides read TGTGCCAGCAGCGTACCCGGGGGGGGCCTGTATGGCTACACCTTC. The chain recombines TRBV13 with TRBJ1-2, with TRBD1 as a possible D gene (6 bases). Trimming shortened V by 5 bases and J by 5 bases, and 18 bases separated the two germline ends. Per the germline V gene, CDR1 is PRHDT and CDR2 is FYEKMQ (reference sequence). This CDR3 has 15 residues.

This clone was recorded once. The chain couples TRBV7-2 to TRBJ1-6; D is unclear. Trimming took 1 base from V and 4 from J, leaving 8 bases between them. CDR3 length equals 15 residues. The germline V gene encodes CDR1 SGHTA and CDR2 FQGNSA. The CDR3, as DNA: TGTGCCAGCAGCTTAGAGAGGGCTTATAATTCACCCCTCCACTTT. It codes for CASSLERAYNSPLHF. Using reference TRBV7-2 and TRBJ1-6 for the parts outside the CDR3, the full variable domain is GAGVSQSPSNKVTEKGKDVELRCDPISGHTALYWYRQSLGQGLEFLIYFQGNSAPDKSGLPSDRFSAERTGGSVSTLTIQRTQQEDSAVYLCASSLERAYNSPLHFGNGTRLTVT.